This record looks at one TCR beta chain sequence and its context. Its matching antigen is unknown. Germline CDR1 and CDR2: MNHEY and SVGAGI. Trimming stripped 4 bases from V and 2 bases from J, with 12 bases between. CDR3 length equals 14 residues. The assay was carried out at the deep level. Profiling relied on immunoSEQ multiplex PCR, and the TCRdb table lists in-frame clones only, not all of them. The sample holds approximately 620,000 clones, more than 95% seen once. The investigators split CD4+ cells into a CD45RA+ naive subset and a CD45RA-negative memory subset. This sample is drawn from a study of shared clonotypes between healthy human individuals. Study observations and caveats: Sharing across several donors was seen in 4% to 6.5% of naive CD4 clonotypes. Memory subsets generally showed lower estimated richness than naive subsets.

The chain recombines TRBV6-5 with TRBJ2-7; D possibly uses TRBD1 or TRBD2 (5 bases each). This clonotype was obtained from a woman in her 30s in good health. The sequenced material came from naive CD4+ T cells sorted from blood. As for subset: CD45RA+ positively selected. CDR3 loop: CASSSEGKAYEQYF. As DNA, the CDR3 is TGTGCCAGCAGTTCAGAGGGGAAAGCCTACGAGCAGTACTTC.